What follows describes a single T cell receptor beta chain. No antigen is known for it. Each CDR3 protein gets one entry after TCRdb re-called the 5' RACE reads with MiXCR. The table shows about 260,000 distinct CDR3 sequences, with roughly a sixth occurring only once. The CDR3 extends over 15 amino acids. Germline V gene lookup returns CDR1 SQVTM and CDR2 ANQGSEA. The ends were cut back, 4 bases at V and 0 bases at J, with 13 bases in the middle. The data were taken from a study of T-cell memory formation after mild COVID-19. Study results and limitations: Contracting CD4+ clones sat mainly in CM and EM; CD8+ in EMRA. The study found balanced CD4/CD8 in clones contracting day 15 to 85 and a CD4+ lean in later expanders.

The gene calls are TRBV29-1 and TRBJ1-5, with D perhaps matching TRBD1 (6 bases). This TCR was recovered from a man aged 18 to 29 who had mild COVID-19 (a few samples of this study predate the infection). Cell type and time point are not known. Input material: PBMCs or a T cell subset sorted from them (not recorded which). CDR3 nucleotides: TGCAGCGTTGGGCTGGGGGGGCGTAGCAATCAGCCCCAGCATTTT. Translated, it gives CSVGLGGRSNQPQHF.